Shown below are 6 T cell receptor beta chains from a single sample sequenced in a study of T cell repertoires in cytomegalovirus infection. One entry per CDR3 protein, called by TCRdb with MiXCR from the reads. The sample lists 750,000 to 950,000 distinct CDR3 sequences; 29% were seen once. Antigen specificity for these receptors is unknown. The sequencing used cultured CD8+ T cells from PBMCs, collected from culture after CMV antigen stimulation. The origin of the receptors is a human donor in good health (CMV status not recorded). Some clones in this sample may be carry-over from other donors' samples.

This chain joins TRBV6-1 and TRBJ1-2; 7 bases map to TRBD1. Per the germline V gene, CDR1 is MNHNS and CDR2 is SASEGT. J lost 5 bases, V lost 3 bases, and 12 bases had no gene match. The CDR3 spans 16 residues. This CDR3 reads CASSDRVGRDSYGYTF. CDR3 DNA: TGTGCCAGCAGTGATCGGGTCGGGCGGGACAGTTATGGCTACACCTTC.

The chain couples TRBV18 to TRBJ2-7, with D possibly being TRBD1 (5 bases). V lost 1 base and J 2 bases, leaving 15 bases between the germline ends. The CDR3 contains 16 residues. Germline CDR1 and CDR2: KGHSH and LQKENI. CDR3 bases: TGTGCCAGCTCACCACTGGACACAGGAATGCCCTACGAGCAGTACTTC. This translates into CASSPLDTGMPYEQYF.

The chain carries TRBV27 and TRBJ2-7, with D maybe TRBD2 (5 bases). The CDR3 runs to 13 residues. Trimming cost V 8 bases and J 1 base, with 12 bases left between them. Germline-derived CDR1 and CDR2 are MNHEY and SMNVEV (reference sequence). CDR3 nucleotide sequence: TGTGCCAGCGGACGGACTTTATCCTACGAGCAGTACGTC. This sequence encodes CASGRTLSYEQYV.

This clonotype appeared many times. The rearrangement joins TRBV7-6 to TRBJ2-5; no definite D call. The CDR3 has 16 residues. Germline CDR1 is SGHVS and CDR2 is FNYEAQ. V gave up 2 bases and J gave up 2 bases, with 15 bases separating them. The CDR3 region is CASSLLLLANQETQYF. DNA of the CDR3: TGTGCCAGCAGCTTACTACTACTTGCTAATCAAGAGACCCAGTACTTC.

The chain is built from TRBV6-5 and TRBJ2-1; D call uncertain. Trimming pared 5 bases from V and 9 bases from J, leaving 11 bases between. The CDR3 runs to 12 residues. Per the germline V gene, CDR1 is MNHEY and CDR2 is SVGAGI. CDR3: CASSPPGVEQFF. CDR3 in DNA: TGTGCCAGCAGTCCACCTGGCGTTGAGCAGTTCTTC.

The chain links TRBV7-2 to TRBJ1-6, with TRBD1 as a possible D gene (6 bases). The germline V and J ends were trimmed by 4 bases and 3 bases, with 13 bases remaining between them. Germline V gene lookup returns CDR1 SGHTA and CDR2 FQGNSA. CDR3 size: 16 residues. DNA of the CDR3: TGTGCCAGCAGCTCCCCTAGGGGGTACTATAATTCACCCCTCCACTTT. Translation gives CASSSPRGYYNSPLHF.